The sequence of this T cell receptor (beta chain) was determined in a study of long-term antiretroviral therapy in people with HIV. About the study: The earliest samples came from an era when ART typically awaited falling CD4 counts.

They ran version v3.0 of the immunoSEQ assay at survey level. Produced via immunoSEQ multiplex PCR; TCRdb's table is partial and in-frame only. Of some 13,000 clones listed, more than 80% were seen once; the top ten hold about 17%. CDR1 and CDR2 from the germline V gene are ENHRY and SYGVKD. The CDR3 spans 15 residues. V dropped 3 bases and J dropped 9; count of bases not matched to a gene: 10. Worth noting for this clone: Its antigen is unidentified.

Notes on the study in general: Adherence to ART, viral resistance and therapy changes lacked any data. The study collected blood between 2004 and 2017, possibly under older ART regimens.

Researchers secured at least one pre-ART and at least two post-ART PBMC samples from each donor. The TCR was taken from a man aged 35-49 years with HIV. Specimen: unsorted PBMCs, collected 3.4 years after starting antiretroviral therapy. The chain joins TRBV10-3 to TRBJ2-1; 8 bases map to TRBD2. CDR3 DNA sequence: TGTGCCATCAGTGACCCGGGAGGGCTTATTAGTGAGCAGTTCTTC. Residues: CAISDPGGLISEQFF.